The clone carrying this T cell receptor (beta chain) was seen a single time. The data are from a study of blood T cell repertoires in COVID-19. Overall study context: The analysed material was cDNA or gDNA that came from T cells, B-cell-depleted T cells, or PBMCs.

V dropped 6 bases and J dropped 13 bases, with 15 bases sitting between them. Germline V lookup: CDR1 MDHEN, CDR2 SYDVKM. The CDR3 runs 12 residues. Profiling relied on immunoSEQ multiplex PCR, and the TCRdb table lists in-frame clones only, not all of them. Found here are some 100,000 clones, 86% of them singletons; the top ten hold approximately 8%. The TCR was taken from a man between 65 and 79 years old who had recovered from COVID-19. The chain is built from TRBV28 and TRBJ1-4, with D hard to call. Sample: peripheral blood. CDR3 residues: CASSSPRSVLFF. The CDR3, as DNA: TGTGCCAGCAGCTCCCCACGATCGGTACTGTTTTTT.